The rows below give T cell receptor beta chains drawn from one sample of a study of blood T cell repertoires in COVID-19. The protocol was immunoSEQ multiplex PCR, while the TCRdb copy is restricted to in-frame clones and leaves out a portion. The sample contains 150,000 to 200,000 clones, approximately 80% of which appear only once. Source material: peripheral blood. The receptors stem from a woman aged 70-85 years with COVID-19, enrolled during active disease. Both conserved end residues are part of each CDR3. The D gene is left open where the match is weak. Clone size is given for some rows only: seen once, a few or many times, or a class if the clone is expanded.

d_call j_call v_call clone_size cdr3_aa cdr3_nt
TRBD1 TRBJ1-2 TRBV10-1 NA CASSVDRAHGYTF TGCGCCAGCAGCGTGGACAGGGCACATGGCTACACCTTC
NA TRBJ1-5 TRBV7-3 NA CASSPAEDQPQHF TGTGCCAGCAGCCCGGCGGAGGATCAGCCCCAGCATTTT
TRBD1 TRBJ1-2 TRBV28 NA CASIVAGQGARYGYTF TGTGCCAGCATTGTGGCGGGACAGGGGGCGCGCTATGGCTACACCTTC
NA TRBJ1-3 TRBV5-6 NA CASSKDGGNTIYF TGTGCCAGCAGCAAAGACGGGGGAAACACCATATATTTT
NA TRBJ2-1 TRBV6-5 NA CAVAANDEQFF TGTGCCGTAGCCGCTAATGATGAGCAGTTCTTC
NA TRBJ1-3 TRBV5-1 NA CASSLGNRASSGNTIYF TGCGCCAGCAGCTTGGGCAACAGGGCCTCCTCTGGAAACACCATATATTTT
NA TRBJ2-2 TRBV4-2 NA CASSQVSRLEGTGELFF TGTGCCAGCAGCCAAGTCTCGAGACTAGAAGGCACCGGGGAGCTGTTTTTT
TRBD1 TRBJ2-7 TRBV7-9 NA CASSHTGGEYEQYF TGTGCCAGCAGCCACACAGGGGGCGAGTACGAGCAGTACTTC
NA TRBJ2-1 TRBV15 once CATSRGSGNEQFF TGTGCCACCAGCAGAGGAAGCGGAAATGAGCAGTTCTTC
TRBD2 TRBJ2-3 TRBV5-1 NA CASSPGLAGDSTDTQYF TGCGCCAGCAGCCCAGGACTAGCGGGGGATAGCACAGATACGCAGTATTTT
NA TRBJ2-5 TRBV12-3/TRBV12-4 NA CASSFGARETQYF TGTGCCAGCAGTTTTGGGGCTAGAGAGACCCAGTACTTC
NA TRBJ2-2 TRBV2 NA CASCANTGELFF TGTGCCAGCTGCGCGAACACCGGGGAGCTGTTTTTT
NA TRBJ1-1 TRBV5-8 NA CASTFLAQLNTEAFF TGTGCCAGCACGTTCCTAGCCCAACTGAACACTGAAGCTTTCTTT
NA TRBJ2-2 TRBV24-1 NA CATSSLAFSDGTGELFF TGTGCCACCAGTTCGTTGGCCTTCAGCGATGGCACCGGGGAGCTGTTTTTT
TRBD2 TRBJ2-1 TRBV5-8 NA CASSTGTSADNEQFF TGTGCCAGCAGCACCGGGACTAGCGCCGACAATGAGCAGTTCTTC